This T cell receptor (beta chain) was captured in a study of blood T cell repertoires in COVID-19 (TCRdb year 2020). Some background on the complete study: Collaborator samples came from the United States, Italy and Spain and covered acute and convalescent phases of COVID-19. The prospective study material was composed of cDNA or gDNA derived from T cells, B-cell-depleted T cells, or PBMCs. The dataset comprised deeply sampled blood TCRbeta repertoires from subjects exposed to, actively infected with, or recovered from COVID-19. A freely available public database, intended as a resource for researchers studying the immune response to SARS-CoV-2, is where the repertoires were released. Samples came from the ongoing ImmuneRACE study (first 160 participants) plus 1,254 subjects from 6 global collaborators. Sample metadata almost always included a de-identified subject ID, COVID-19 status, age in years and sex. Where HLA class I and class II types were available, the types were taken from metadata supplied by the sample provider, not from assay-based typing.

The immunoSEQ Assay, a bias-controlled multiplex PCR, was used to amplify TCRbeta CDR3 regions from genomic DNA. Per the source publication's procedure: Within the assay, amplification of reference gene primers was used to estimate how many nucleated cells each sample contained. Sequence reads were collapsed and filtered to measure the absolute abundance of every unique TCRbeta CDR3 rearrangement. For each sample, productive Simpson clonality was calculated as the square root of Simpson's diversity index across productive rearrangements. TCRdb limited this immuneACCESS table to in-frame rearrangements with V and J called. A share of clones is missing; checked studies link under half to unresolved V genes, and the rest is unexplained. The DNA gave D and trimming, while V, J and clone size come from that table. The sample table lists fewer than 450,000 clones, about nine tenths of them with a count of one. The ten largest clonotypes hold 10% to 15% of the sample.

V is clipped by 3 bases and J by 12 bases, and the sequence between their germline boundaries is 19 bases long. The CDR3 contains 14 residues, cysteine and phenylalanine counted. The sequence is cut down to CDR3 DNA, 42 bases in frame from base 1. Based on the germline V gene, the CDR1 and CDR2 sequences are SGHRS and YFSETQ. This clone was seen only a few times. What this receptor recognizes is not known. It has no much larger one-base neighbor in the sample; base qualities were not kept. At one collaborating source in Seattle, patients were enrolled during active infection and were followed longitudinally through the course of disease. Collaborating institutions collected whole blood in K2EDTA tubes following their own protocols. Collaborator samples were shipped for TCRbeta analysis as frozen whole blood, isolated PBMCs, or DNA extracted from either sample type. Overall results and qualifications from the work: Clinical and demographic metadata were provided uncurated, with the amount varying by source and participant.

The TCR originated in a woman aged 50 to 60 with COVID-19, enrolled during active disease. The chain couples TRBV5-1 to TRBJ2-1; TRBD1 is possibly the D segment (7 matching bases). The sample was peripheral blood. The DNA is TGCGCCAGCAGCTCCCAGGGGGGCGGAATGGTGCAGTTCTTC. Translated, this gives CASSSQGGGMVQFF.